The text below deals with one TCR beta chain. Its cognate antigen has yet to be identified. The sample holds no much larger clone one base away, and base qualities are not on file. The source of the sample is a study of cytomegalovirus exposure and HLA in healthy donors (dated by TCRdb to 2015 to 2018). About the full investigation: An earlier analysis of fewer than 750 of the donors reported roughly 300 Gb of sequence data and 117 million unique TCR beta sequences obtained from around 190 million T cells. About 300 gigabases of sequencing data and 78 million or so unique TCR sequences were included in an early release covering under 650 HLA-typed donors. The genetic ancestry cluster associated with self-reported Caucasian donors included 81% of the roughly 400 genotyped donors. The study aimed to test whether signatures of past pathogen exposure could be identified by cataloging public T cell receptors. The T cell repertoires of several hundred subjects were profiled by immunosequencing and related to cytomegalovirus serostatus. In addition to the first cohort of 650 to 800 subjects, a separate validation cohort of 120 different subjects was used. To predict cytomegalovirus infection status, the study brought together high-throughput TCR immunosequencing, statistical association of individual TCRs with disease status, and machine learning. To study patterns of TCR occurrence, a later analysis re-analyzed previously published TCR beta repertoires from 666 donors and added high-resolution HLA genotyping. Rather than using new phenotypic data, the later analysis identified candidate immune exposures from TCR beta sequences and from how often those sequences occurred across donors. An earlier analysis of a few hundred of the donors applied high-throughput TCR beta sequencing to assess whether each TCR beta V gene segment acted as functional or pseudogenic. Donor age, sex, ethnicity and CMV serostatus were compiled alongside the repertoire data. A later genetic analysis used genome-wide SNP genotypes for about 55% of the 666 donors, treating that subset as a discovery cohort. All discovery cohort repertoires had been generated using a single sequencing platform. Both class I and class II loci were covered by HLA typing, at four-digit resolution. Typing coverage differed by locus: A, B, C, DRB1 and DQB1 were typed in roughly 629-640 donors, DQA1 in 522, DPA1 in around 600, and DPB1 in 400 to 480. Because of strong linkage in the cohort, five DR-DQ haplotypes were treated as single units for association and clustering. Across roughly 420 genotyped donors of the cohort, an average of 235,054 unique TCR beta nucleotide sequences per donor were sequenced, and 15% to 20% of those sequences were non-productive.

Library preparation employed the immunoSEQ multiplex PCR assay. The multiplex PCR relied on a mix of 60 forward primers for TCR Vbeta segments and 13 reverse primers for TCR Jbeta segments. Amplification of the CDR3 region of rearranged TCR beta genes was performed with a multiplex PCR assay on genomic DNA. On the Illumina HiSeq System, the amplified TCR beta libraries were sequenced as 87-base-pair reads. In the authors' own workflow: In a later analysis, 80 million or so unique TCR beta chains were counted across the approximately 670 repertoires, and about 10 million of these chains were shared by at least two donors. A nearest-neighbor algorithm error-corrected the raw reads and collapsed the reads into unique sequences, merging closely related sequences to remove PCR and sequencing errors. V, D and J gene segments were assigned by aligning CDR3 sequences to IMGT reference sequences. Each retained sequence needed at least a six-nucleotide match to both a V gene segment and a J gene segment. A rearrangement counted as productive if the CDR3 had no stop codons and remained in frame with V and J, and every other rearrangement counted as non-productive. CDR3 was defined by IMGT convention, running from the second conserved V-encoded cysteine to the conserved J-encoded phenylalanine. The earlier analysis of about 610 of the donors excluded any sequence lacking an unambiguous match to a single V gene segment. In an earlier analysis of 450 to 700 of the donors, V segments were called functional above 56.7% productive rearrangements and were called segregating when the between-donor standard deviation exceeded 5%. A statistical classification framework was built for diagnosing cytomegalovirus status from the catalog of TCR beta chain sequences. In a later analysis, TCR nucleotide sequences were compared against IMGT/GENE-DB human TR gene sequences so that V and J genes could be assigned. In a later analysis, CDR3 sequences and most-parsimonious VDJ recombination scenarios were assigned using the TCRdist pipeline. A later analysis defined each TCR beta chain by its CDR3 amino acid sequence plus V-gene family, and excluded reads lacking a unique V-gene family. A later analysis removed over 500 highly shared, low-generation-probability nucleotide sequences to deal with suspected cross-contamination and a sequencing artifact. In a later analysis, a clonal expansion index was calculated for each public chain from normalized within-repertoire ranks of inferred template counts. In a later analysis, generation probabilities were computed using a VDJ recombination model fitted to out-of-frame rearrangements, and the results were checked against IGoR. In a later analysis, hypergeometric tests were used to score TCR-TCR, TCR-HLA and TCR-CMV co-occurrence, with a repertoire-size bias correction applied to TCR pairs. In a later analysis, false discovery rates were estimated by permuting HLA or CMV assignments 20 times. In a later analysis, co-occurring TCRs were grouped using DBSCAN, with TCRdist sequence similarity added in when clustering inside HLA-allele-positive subsets. For co-occurrence clustering, repertoires with fewer than 30,000 or more than 120,000 public chains were excluded, along with about five repertoires with anomalous nucleotide sharing. This is the immuneACCESS table as TCRdb keeps it, with only in-frame sequences that have V and J called. A part of the clones is gone; compared with another copy, unresolved V genes explain less than half, and the rest is unexplained. V and J calls and clone size are copied from that table; D and trimming were computed from the DNA. Across this sample there are approximately 240,000 clones, with 82% seen only once. The leading ten clones occupy 5% to 6% of the sample.

CDR1 is given as SEHNR and CDR2 as FQNEAQ, both from the germline V gene (reference sequence). V trim: 5 bases; J trim: 5 bases; unmatched bases: 14. The CDR3 numbers 17 residues from cysteine through phenylalanine. Of the read, only the CDR3 DNA is kept; its 51 bases are in frame from base 1. Overall study results and their limits: HLA typing was unavailable for some donors at each locus, so association tests used only the typed subset. The cohort was sequenced for TCR beta chains only, and without alpha or paired-chain data the features that could be detected were limited. Most TCR sequences were observed very rarely across donors, whereas some public TCRs were present in many individuals. Approximately 18 rarely observed V segments, including chromosome 9 orphons, were excluded from the earlier analysis of a few hundred of the donors because counts were too low. The 87-base-pair reads could not distinguish some IMGT-functional V segments, including TRBV6-2 and TRBV6-3, so those segments were excluded. A later analysis found that TCR association rates varied across HLA loci, with DRB1 alleles showing the most associated TCRs and HLA-C alleles the fewest. The authors suggested that the approach could potentially be extended to other disease states and immunological phenotypes. In a later analysis, HLA-associated TCR beta chains showed more clonal expansion and lower generation probabilities than non-associated chains that were equally common. Several of the top co-occurrence clusters appeared to be linked to parvovirus B19, influenza, CMV and Epstein-Barr virus, according to a later analysis. A total of 150 to 200 TCR beta chains were listed by the study as associated with cytomegalovirus. Cytomegalovirus status was reported to be diagnosed by the classifier with high specificity and sensitivity in both the original and validation cohorts. According to a later genetic analysis, donors in an Asian-associated ancestry cluster had fewer N-insertions in productive TCRs than the approximately 610-donor mean. In an earlier analysis of several hundred of the donors, most TCR beta V segments were observed in productive rearrangements about 87% or about 30% of the time, broadly matching IMGT annotations. At a false discovery rate of 0.05, a later analysis linked under 20,000 TCR beta sequences to specific HLA alleles. In vitro tests confirmed that a few of the cytomegalovirus-associated TCR beta chains recognize cytomegalovirus antigens. A later genetic analysis associated a missense DCLRE1C variant with V-gene and J-gene trimming of TCR beta chains, and an independent cohort replicated the association. In a later analysis, most CMV-associated TCR beta chains were found to appear HLA-restricted, with HLA associations seemingly driven largely by CMV exposure. A further reported finding was that TCR beta sequences accurately predicted the HLA-A and HLA-B alleles for most subjects in the first cohort. A group of highly shared sequence variants was considered likely to be a technical artifact of the sequencing pipeline. CMV serostatus was the only immune exposure information available for the cohort. Linkage disequilibrium might explain the correlated functional status among segregating V segments, but an unknown experimental factor could not be ruled out. Roughly uniform sequencing depth across donors was assumed in presence/absence analyses, although this assumption may not hold. Strong co-occurrence of HLA alleles, especially DR and DQ, made assigning TCR associations to individual alleles difficult.

The cohort consisted of approximately 690 healthy bone marrow donors. Cohort members were all nominally healthy when sampled, although unrecorded immune exposures were likely present. The donor was CMV seropositive and was included in the group of 250 to 300 seropositive cohort members. A peripheral blood sample was provided by each donor, and peripheral blood mononuclear cells were used for TCR beta sequencing. The Qiagen DNeasy Blood Extraction Kit was used to extract genomic DNA from the blood cell samples. The receptor's source is a woman in her thirties or forties in good health and CMV-seropositive. The chain joins TRBV7-9 to TRBJ2-5, with 10 bases in between that match TRBD1. Sequencing input: PBMCs. At the DNA level, the sequence is TGTGCCAGCAGCCCCTCTGGGACAGGGGTATACGGGGAGACCCAGTACTTC. It is translated as CASSPSGTGVYGETQYF.